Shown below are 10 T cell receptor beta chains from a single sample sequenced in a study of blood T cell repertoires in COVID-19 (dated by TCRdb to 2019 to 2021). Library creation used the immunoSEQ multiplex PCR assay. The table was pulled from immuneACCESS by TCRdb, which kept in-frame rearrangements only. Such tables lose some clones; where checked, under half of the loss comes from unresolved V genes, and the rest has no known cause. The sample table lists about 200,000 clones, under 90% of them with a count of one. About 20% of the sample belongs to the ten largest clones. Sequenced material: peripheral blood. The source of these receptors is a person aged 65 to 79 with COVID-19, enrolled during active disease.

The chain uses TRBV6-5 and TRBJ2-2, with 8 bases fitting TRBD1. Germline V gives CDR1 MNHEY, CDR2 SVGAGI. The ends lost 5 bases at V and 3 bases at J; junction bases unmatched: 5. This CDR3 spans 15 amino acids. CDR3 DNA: TGTGCCAGCAGTCCAGGGGGCGCAGACACCGGGGAGCTGTTTTTT. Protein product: CASSPGGADTGELFF.

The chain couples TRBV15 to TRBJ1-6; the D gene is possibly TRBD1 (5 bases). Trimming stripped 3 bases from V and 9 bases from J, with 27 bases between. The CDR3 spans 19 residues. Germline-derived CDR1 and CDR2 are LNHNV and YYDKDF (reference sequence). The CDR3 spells CATSSSPPVGLYRISPLHF. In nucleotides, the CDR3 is TGTGCCACCAGCAGTTCCCCCCCTGTGGGACTCTATAGGATTTCACCCCTCCACTTT. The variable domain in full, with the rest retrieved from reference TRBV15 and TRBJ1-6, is DAMVIQNPRYQVTQFGKPVTLSCSQTLNHNVMYWYQQKSSQAPKLLFHYYDKDFNNEADTPDNFQSRRPNTSFCFLDIRSPGLGDTAMYLCATSSSPPVGLYRISPLHFGNGTRLTVT.

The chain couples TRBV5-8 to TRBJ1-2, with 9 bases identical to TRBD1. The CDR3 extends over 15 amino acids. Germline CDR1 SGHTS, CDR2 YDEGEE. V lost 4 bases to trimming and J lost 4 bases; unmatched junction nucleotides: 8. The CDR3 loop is CASSHGTGRLYGYTF. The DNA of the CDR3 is TGTGCCAGCAGCCATGGGACAGGGAGGCTCTATGGCTACACCTTC.

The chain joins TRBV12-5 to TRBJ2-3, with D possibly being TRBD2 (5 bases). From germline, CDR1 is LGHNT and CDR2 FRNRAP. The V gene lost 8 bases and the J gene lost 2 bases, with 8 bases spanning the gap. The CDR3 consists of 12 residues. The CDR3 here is CASSRATDTQYF. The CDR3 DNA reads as TGTGCTAGTTCGCGGGCCACAGATACGCAGTATTTT. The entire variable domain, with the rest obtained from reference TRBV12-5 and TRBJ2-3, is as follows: DARVTQTPRHKVTEMGQEVTMRCQPILGHNTVFWYRQTMMQGLELLAYFRNRAPLDDSGMPKDRFSAEMPDATLATLKIQPSEPRDSAVYFCASSRATDTQYFGPGTRLTVL.

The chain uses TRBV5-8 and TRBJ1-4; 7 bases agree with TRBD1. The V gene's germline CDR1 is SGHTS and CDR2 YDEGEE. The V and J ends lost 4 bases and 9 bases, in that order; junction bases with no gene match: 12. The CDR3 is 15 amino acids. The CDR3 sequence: CASSPLTGLSKKLFF. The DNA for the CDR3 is TGTGCCAGCAGCCCGCTGACAGGGCTGTCAAAAAAACTGTTTTTT.

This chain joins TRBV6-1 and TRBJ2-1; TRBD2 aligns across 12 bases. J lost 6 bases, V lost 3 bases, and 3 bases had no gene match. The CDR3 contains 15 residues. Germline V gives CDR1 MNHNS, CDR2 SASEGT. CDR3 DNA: TGTGCCAGCAGTGAGACTAGCGGGAGTTTCAATGAGCAGTTCTTC. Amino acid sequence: CASSETSGSFNEQFF.

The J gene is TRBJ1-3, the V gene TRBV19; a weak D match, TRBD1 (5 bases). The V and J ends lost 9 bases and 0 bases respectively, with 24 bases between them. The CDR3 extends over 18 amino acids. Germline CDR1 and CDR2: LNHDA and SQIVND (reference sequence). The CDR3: CASGHVRAKASSGNTIYF. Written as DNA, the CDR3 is TGTGCCAGCGGACATGTAAGGGCCAAGGCAAGCTCTGGAAACACCATATATTTT.

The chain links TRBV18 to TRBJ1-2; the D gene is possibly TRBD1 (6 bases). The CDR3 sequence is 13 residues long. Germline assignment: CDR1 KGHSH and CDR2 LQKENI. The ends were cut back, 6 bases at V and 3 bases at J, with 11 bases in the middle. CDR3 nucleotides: TGTGCCAGCTCCCAAGGGGGAGACTATGGCTACACCTTC. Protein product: CASSQGGDYGYTF.

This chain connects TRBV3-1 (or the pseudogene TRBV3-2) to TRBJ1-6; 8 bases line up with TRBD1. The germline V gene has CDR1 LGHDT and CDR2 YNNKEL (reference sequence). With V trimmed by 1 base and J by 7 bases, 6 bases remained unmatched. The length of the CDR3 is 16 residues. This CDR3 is CASSQGTGPRNSPLHF. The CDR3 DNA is TGTGCCAGCAGCCAAGGGACAGGGCCACGGAATTCACCCCTCCACTTT.

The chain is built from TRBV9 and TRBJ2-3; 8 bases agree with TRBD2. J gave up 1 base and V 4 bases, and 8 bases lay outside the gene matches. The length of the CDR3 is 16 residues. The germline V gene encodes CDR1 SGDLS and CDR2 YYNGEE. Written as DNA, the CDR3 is TGTGCCAGCAGCCCAGGGACTAGTCTGGGCACAGATACGCAGTATTTT. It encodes CASSPGTSLGTDTQYF.